This T cell receptor (beta chain) appears in the sequencing data of a study of blood T cell repertoires in COVID-19. Study-wide context: The United States, Italy and Spain were the sources of the acute and convalescent COVID-19 samples. Nucleic acid was either cDNA or gDNA, and it came from T cells, B-cell-depleted T cells, or PBMCs.

Per the original methods: Reference gene primer amplification in the assay estimated nucleated cell counts. Assay used: immunoSEQ multiplex PCR; TCRdb lists only in-frame clones, some missing. That table furnishes V, J and clone size, whereas the DNA furnished D and trimming. The table shows about 270,000 clones, with under 90% occurring only once. The material sequenced was peripheral blood. The TCR sequence derives from a man aged 50-59 years with acute or convalescent COVID-19.

CDR3 loop: CASSLEGLGYTF. The CDR3 DNA is TGTGCCAGCAGCTTGGAGGGACTTGGCTACACCTTC. V gene TRBV7-9 combines with J gene TRBJ1-2; D perhaps matches TRBD1 (5 bases). The CDR3 extends over 12 amino acids. CDR1 and CDR2 from the germline V gene are SEHNR and FQNEAQ (reference sequence). V was trimmed by 3 bases and J by 7 bases, leaving 9 bases between them. Looking up the rest from reference TRBV7-9 and TRBJ1-2 gives the full variable domain: DTGVSQNPRHKITKRGQNVTFRCDPISEHNRLYWYRQTLGQGPEFLTYFQNEAQLEKSRLLSDRFSAERPKGSFSTLEIQRTEQGDSAMYLCASSLEGLGYTFGSGTRLTVV.